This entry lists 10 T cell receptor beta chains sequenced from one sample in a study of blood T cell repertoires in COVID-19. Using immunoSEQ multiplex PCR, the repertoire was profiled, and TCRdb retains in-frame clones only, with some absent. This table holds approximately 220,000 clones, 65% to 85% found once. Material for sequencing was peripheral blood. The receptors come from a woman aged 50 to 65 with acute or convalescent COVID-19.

In DNA form, the CDR3 reads TGTGCCAGCACCGAGACAGATGATGCTGAAGCTTTCTTT. The encoded protein is CASTETDDAEAFF. The V gene is TRBV7-2, the J gene TRBJ1-1, with a possible D match to TRBD1 (5 bases). CDR3 length: 13 amino acids. CDR1 is SGHTA and CDR2 is FQGNSA in the germline V gene. Trimming shortened V by 7 bases and J by 6 bases, and 15 bases separated the two germline ends. The variable domain in full, with the rest retrieved from reference TRBV7-2 and TRBJ1-1, is GAGVSQSPSNKVTEKGKDVELRCDPISGHTALYWYRQSLGQGLEFLIYFQGNSAPDKSGLPSDRFSAERTGGSVSTLTIQRTQQEDSAVYLCASTETDDAEAFFGQGTRLTVV.

Here the CDR3 reads CASSSVTGKREKLFF. For the CDR3, the DNA is TGTGCCAGCAGCTCCGTTACAGGGAAGCGTGAAAAACTGTTTTTT. This chain connects TRBV5-6 to TRBJ1-4, with D perhaps TRBD1 (6 bases). The germline V gene has CDR1 SGHDT and CDR2 YYEEEE. V lost 3 bases to trimming and J lost 7 bases, with 16 bases between them. This CDR3 is 15 amino acids long.

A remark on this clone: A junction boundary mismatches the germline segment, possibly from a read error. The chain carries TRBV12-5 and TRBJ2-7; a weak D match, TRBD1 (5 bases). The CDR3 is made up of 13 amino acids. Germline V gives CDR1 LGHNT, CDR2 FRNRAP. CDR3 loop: CASGLGQLYGQYF. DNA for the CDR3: TGTGCTAGTGGTTTAGGACAACTTTACGGGCAGTACTTC. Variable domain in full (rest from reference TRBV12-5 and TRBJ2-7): DARVTQTPRHKVTEMGQEVTMRCQPILGHNTVFWYRQTMMQGLELLAYFRNRAPLDDSGMPKDRFSAEMPDATLATLKIQPSEPRDSAVYFCASGLGQLYGQYFGPGTRLTVT.

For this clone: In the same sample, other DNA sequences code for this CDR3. The CDR3 region has the DNA TGTGCCAGCAGAACAGGGGGGACTGAAGCTTTCTTT. Amino acid sequence: CASRTGGTEAFF. The V gene is TRBV2, the J gene TRBJ1-1; 8 nucleotides align to TRBD1. This CDR3 region has 12 residues. Germline values: CDR1 SNHLY, CDR2 FYNNEI. Trimming took 6 bases from V and 5 from J; bases not matched to a gene: 2. Using reference TRBV2 and TRBJ1-1 for the parts outside the CDR3, the full variable domain is EPEVTQTPSHQVTQMGQEVILRCVPISNHLYFYWYRQILGQKVEFLVSFYNNEISEKSEIFDDQFSVERPDGSNFTLKIRSTKLEDSAMYFCASRTGGTEAFFGQGTRLTVV.

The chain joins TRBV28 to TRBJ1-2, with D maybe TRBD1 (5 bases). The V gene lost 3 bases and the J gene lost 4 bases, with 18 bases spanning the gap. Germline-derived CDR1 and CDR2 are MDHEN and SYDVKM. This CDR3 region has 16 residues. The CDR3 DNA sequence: TGTGCCAGCAGTTTCCAGGGTTCCTATGGCCCCTATGGCTACACCTTC. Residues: CASSFQGSYGPYGYTF.

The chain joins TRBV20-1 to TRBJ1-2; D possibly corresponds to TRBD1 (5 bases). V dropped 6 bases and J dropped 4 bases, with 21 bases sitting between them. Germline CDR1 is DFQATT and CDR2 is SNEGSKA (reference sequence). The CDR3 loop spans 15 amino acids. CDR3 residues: CSASEDTTTVYGYTF. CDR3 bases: TGCAGTGCCAGTGAGGACACAACCACAGTCTATGGCTACACCTTC.

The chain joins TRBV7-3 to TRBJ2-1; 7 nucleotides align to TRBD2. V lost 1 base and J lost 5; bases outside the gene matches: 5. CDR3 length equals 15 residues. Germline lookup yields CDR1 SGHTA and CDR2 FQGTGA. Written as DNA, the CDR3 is TGTGCCAGCAGCTTAAATAGCGGGCAAGACAATGAGCAGTTCTTC. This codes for CASSLNSGQDNEQFF. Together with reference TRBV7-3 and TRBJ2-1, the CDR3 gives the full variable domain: GAGVSQTPSNKVTEKGKYVELRCDPISGHTALYWYRQSLGQGPEFLIYFQGTGAADDSGLPNDRFFAVRPEGSVSTLKIQRTERGDSAVYLCASSLNSGQDNEQFFGPGTRLTVL.

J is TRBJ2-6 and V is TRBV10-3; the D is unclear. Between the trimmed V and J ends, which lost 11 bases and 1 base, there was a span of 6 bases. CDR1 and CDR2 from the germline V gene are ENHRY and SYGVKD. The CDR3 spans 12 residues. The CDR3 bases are TGTGCCGCCAGATCTGGGGCCAACGTCCTGACTTTC. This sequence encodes CAARSGANVLTF.

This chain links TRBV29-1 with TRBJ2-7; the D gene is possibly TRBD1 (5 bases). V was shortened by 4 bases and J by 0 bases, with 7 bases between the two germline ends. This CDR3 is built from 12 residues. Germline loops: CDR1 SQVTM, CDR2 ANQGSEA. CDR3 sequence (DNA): TGCAGCGTTGCGGACACCTCCTACGAGCAGTACTTC. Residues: CSVADTSYEQYF.

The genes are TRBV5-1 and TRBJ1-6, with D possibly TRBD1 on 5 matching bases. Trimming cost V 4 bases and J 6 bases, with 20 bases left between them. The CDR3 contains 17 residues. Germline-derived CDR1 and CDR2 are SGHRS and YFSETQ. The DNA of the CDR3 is TGCGCCAGCAGCATCACAGGAGTGAGAGACGGTAATTCACCCCTCCACTTT. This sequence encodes CASSITGVRDGNSPLHF.